What follows is one TCR beta chain and its context. With 0 bases clipped from V and 1 base from J, the junction kept 2 bases outside the gene matches. Per the germline V gene, CDR1 is SGHRS and CDR2 is YFSETQ. The CDR3 has 16 residues. This record comes from a study of technical replicates of blood from several donors. The repertoire was sequenced with immunoSEQ multiplex PCR; TCRdb's copy has only in-frame clones and lacks some. The sample holds around 80,000 clones, roughly 93% seen once. What was sequenced was T cells isolated from PBMCs. V and J are TRBV5-1 and TRBJ2-5; TRBD2 matches at 11 bases. The receptor comes from a human donor in good health. The CDR3 DNA reads TGCGCCAGCAGCTTGGAAGGACTAGCGGGCCAAGAGACCCAGTACTTC. Encoded protein: CASSLEGLAGQETQYF.